This T cell receptor (beta chain) was observed in a study of metastatic and nonmetastatic thyroid tumors. Overall study: The study looked at repertoires side by side in blood and in tumor or nodule tissue from malignant and benign thyroid patients. Study-level points and caveats: It was reportedly found that TCR beta diversity was significantly higher in malignant thyroid tumors than in benign nodules, a difference seen in both blood and tumor samples.

Every patient underwent thyroid surgery untreated. In this sample, this clone is medium-sized. The antigen is not known. Germline V gene sequence: CDR1 SGHDN, CDR2 FVKESK. Trimming cost V 1 base and J 0 bases, with 10 bases left between them. CDR3 length: 15 residues. Per the original methods: In papillary thyroid cancer, a distant-metastasis classifier was built using CDR3 differences across clinicopathological groups. TCRdb re-analyzed the PCR reads using MiXCR. The V and J calls and clone size come from TCRdb's table, not from the authors' own analysis. The sample consists of some 15,000 clones, 27% of them appearing once.

The rearrangement links TRBV14 to TRBJ2-7; D possibly corresponds to TRBD1 (5 bases). Sequencing input: adjacent normal tissue. The source of this sequence is a female donor with papillary thyroid cancer or a benign thyroid nodule (not recorded which). Some clones in this sample may be carry-over from other donors' samples. CDR3: CASSQGQGTSYEQYF. The CDR3, as DNA: TGTGCCAGCAGCCAAGGTCAGGGTACCTCCTACGAGCAGTACTTC.